The 21 T cell receptor beta chains in this list originate from one sample, sequenced in a study of shared clonotypes between healthy human individuals. Assay: immunoSEQ multiplex PCR; the TCRdb copy retains only in-frame clones and omits some. Found here are more than 2 million clones, roughly 94% of them singletons; the top ten hold 0.1% to 0.15%. The sequencing sample was made of naive CD4+ T cells sorted from blood. Subset: CD45RA+ positively selected. These receptor sequences come from a young man in good health.

This clone was seen a few times. The same CDR3 arises from other DNA sequences in this sample as well. This chain joins TRBV30 and TRBJ1-3; the D is unclear. The CDR3 extends over 12 amino acids. Deletions cut 0 bases from V and 2 bases from J, with 2 bases between. The germline V gene has CDR1 GTSNPN and CDR2 SVGIG (reference sequence). The CDR3 DNA sequence: TGTGCCTGGAGTGTACCTGGAAACACCATATATTTT. It specifies CAWSVPGNTIYF.

This chain uses TRBV30 with TRBJ2-2; 7 bases match TRBD1. CDR3 length: 14 amino acids. J lost 3 bases, V lost 3 bases, and 4 bases had no gene match. Per germline, CDR1 GTSNPN and CDR2 SVGIG (reference sequence). In DNA, the CDR3 is TGTGCCTGGAGCGGACAGGTCCACACCGGGGAGCTGTTTTTT. Translated: CAWSGQVHTGELFF. The variable domain in full, completed from reference TRBV30 and TRBJ2-2, reads SQTIHQWPATLVQPVGSPLSLECTVEGTSNPNLYWYRQAAGRGLQLLFYSVGIGQISSEVPQNLSASRPQDRQFILSSKKLLLSDSGFYLCAWSGQVHTGELFFGEGSRLTVL.

The chain employs TRBV28 and TRBJ2-4; 7 bases map to TRBD2. V was pared by 5 bases and J by 1 base, with 2 bases of the junction left unmatched. The CDR3 totals 14 residues. Germline loops: CDR1 MDHEN, CDR2 SYDVKM. The CDR3 spells CASSISGAKNIQYF. In DNA form, the CDR3 reads TGTGCCAGCAGTATTAGCGGGGCCAAAAACATTCAGTACTTC.

On this clone itself: Other nucleotide sequences from this sample produce the same CDR3. The chain carries TRBV18 and TRBJ2-5, with D possibly matching TRBD1 (5 bases). CDR1 and CDR2 from the germline V gene are KGHSH and LQKENI. The CDR3 totals 14 residues. Trimming left V 2 bases short and J 2 bases short, with 9 bases between. CDR3 coding DNA: TGTGCCAGCTCACCATGGGCAGGGCAAGAGACCCAGTACTTC. Its protein product is CASSPWAGQETQYF.

As for this clone: This specimen includes other DNA sequences encoding the same CDR3. The chain links TRBV7-2 to TRBJ2-1; D not resolved. Germline-derived CDR1 and CDR2 are SGHTA and FQGNSA. This CDR3 is built from 14 residues. Trimming cost V 1 base and J 2 bases, with 6 bases left between them. CDR3 loop: CASSLGLAYNEQFF. DNA of the CDR3: TGTGCCAGCAGCTTAGGGCTAGCCTACAATGAGCAGTTCTTC.

The CDR3 is CASSFTGVYEQYF. In DNA form, the CDR3 reads TGTGCCAGCAGCTTCACAGGGGTCTACGAGCAGTACTTC. The chain combines TRBV7-9 with TRBJ2-7; 7 positions agree with TRBD1. The CDR3 consists of 13 residues. Trimming at V came to 3 bases and at J to 3 bases, leaving 2 bases not matched to a gene. The V gene's germline CDR1 is SEHNR and CDR2 FQNEAQ (reference sequence).

This clone came up once. This chain connects TRBV14 to TRBJ1-2; D not certain. The germline V gene has CDR1 SGHDN and CDR2 FVKESK. The CDR3 consists of 14 residues. Trimming stripped 0 bases from V and 8 bases from J, with 13 bases between. The CDR3 loop is CASSQDFGSGGYTF. In nucleotides, the CDR3 is TGTGCCAGCAGCCAAGATTTTGGCTCGGGAGGCTACACCTTC.

V usage is TRBV28 and J usage is TRBJ2-5; D remains unclear. The CDR3 loop spans 14 amino acids. CDR1 and CDR2 from the germline V gene are MDHEN and SYDVKM. The V end was cut by 4 bases, the J end by 3 bases, with 12 bases between. CDR3 amino acids: CASSSGSLKETQYF. The CDR3 DNA reads as TGTGCCAGCAGTTCCGGGTCCCTTAAAGAGACCCAGTACTTC.

This chain connects TRBV6-5 to TRBJ2-7, with TRBD1 identical over 9 bases. Germline V gene lookup returns CDR1 MNHEY and CDR2 SVGAGI. This CDR3 is 14 amino acids long. J lost 2 bases, V lost 6 bases, and 5 bases had no gene match. The CDR3 here is CASSWTGVTYEQYF. CDR3 DNA sequence: TGTGCCAGCAGCTGGACAGGGGTTACCTACGAGCAGTACTTC.

The chain uses TRBV4-1 and TRBJ2-1; D gene uncertain. Germline CDR1 and CDR2: MGHRA and YSYEKL. V was cut by 2 bases and J by 6 bases, with 17 bases left in between. The CDR3 length is 16 residues. In DNA, the CDR3 is TGCGCCAGCAGCCAATTCGGCCCCCAATTACCCAATGAGCAGTTCTTC. Translated: CASSQFGPQLPNEQFF.

The chain recombines TRBV2 with TRBJ2-7; 9 bases map to TRBD2. The CDR3 extends over 15 amino acids. Germline-derived CDR1 and CDR2 are SNHLY and FYNNEI. Trimming removed 5 bases from V and 6 bases from J; junction bases left unmatched: 11. CDR3 sequence: CASSPYTSGLGEQYF. The CDR3 DNA reads as TGTGCCAGCAGTCCTTACACTAGCGGGTTAGGCGAGCAGTACTTC.

For this clone: The junction departs from germline at one end; a sequencing error may be responsible. The chain couples TRBV7-7 to TRBJ2-3, with D maybe TRBD2 (6 bases). The germline gives CDR1 SSHAT, CDR2 FNYEAQ (reference sequence). The CDR3 loop spans 16 amino acids. The CDR3, as DNA: TGTGCTAGCAGCTTAGGTATTAGCGGCGCATCGGATACGCAGTATTTT. Amino acids: CASSLGISGASDTQYF.

A remark on this clone: Other DNA sequences within the sample encode an identical CDR3. V is TRBV10-3 and J is TRBJ1-5; 7 bases map to TRBD1. Germline CDR1 is ENHRY and CDR2 is SYGVKD. The V and J ends lost 0 bases and 4 bases, in that order; junction bases with no gene match: 3. CDR3 length: 15 amino acids. DNA for the CDR3: TGTGCCATCAGTGAGTCGATACAGGGGAATCAGCCCCAGCATTTT. It translates to CAISESIQGNQPQHF.

CDR3 in amino acids: CASSRRQGRGNEQFF. CDR3 DNA: TGTGCCAGCAGCCGACGACAGGGTAGGGGCAATGAGCAGTTCTTC. This chain uses TRBV14 with TRBJ2-1; 7 bases fit TRBD1. Germline V lookup: CDR1 SGHDN, CDR2 FVKESK. J gave up 6 bases and V 4 bases, and 9 bases lay outside the gene matches. The CDR3 totals 15 residues.

The chain carries TRBV6-1 and TRBJ2-5; D gene uncertain. CDR3 length equals 13 residues. Germline CDR1 MNHNS, CDR2 SASEGT. V shed 7 bases and J shed 3 bases, with 12 bases lying between them. CDR3 sequence reads: CASIRQVKETQYF. Written as DNA, the CDR3 is TGTGCCAGCATTAGACAAGTTAAAGAGACCCAGTACTTC.

The genes are TRBV5-6 and TRBJ2-1, with 7 bases that match TRBD2. Germline CDR1 reads SGHDT; CDR2 reads YYEEEE. The CDR3 runs 13 residues. Unmatched junction bases numbered 7, after V lost 6 bases and J lost 7 bases. CDR3 residues: CASTPGGGNEQFF. CDR3 nucleotide sequence: TGTGCCAGCACCCCGGGGGGTGGGAATGAGCAGTTCTTC.

The chain recombines TRBV25-1 with TRBJ2-7; D gene unclear. The CDR3 totals 11 residues. Germline CDR1 and CDR2: MGHDK and SYGVNS. The V and J ends lost 4 bases and 6 bases respectively, with 7 bases between them. The CDR3 loop reads CASSGYVEQYF. CDR3 coding DNA: TGTGCCAGCAGTGGCTACGTCGAGCAGTACTTC.

The gene calls are TRBV4-1 and TRBJ2-7; D gene unclear. Trimming removed 5 bases from V and 0 bases from J, with 14 bases in between. The CDR3 length is 15 residues. Per germline, CDR1 MGHRA and CDR2 YSYEKL. The CDR3, as DNA: TGCGCCAGCAGCGGAAGTGACACTGCCTCCTACGAGCAGTACTTC. It codes for CASSGSDTASYEQYF.

In regard to this clone: Additional DNA sequences in this sample encode the identical CDR3. The gene calls are TRBV6-5 and TRBJ1-6; D remains unclear. V shed 7 bases and J shed 7 bases, with 8 bases lying between them. The CDR3 consists of 12 residues. Germline V gene lookup returns CDR1 MNHEY and CDR2 SVGAGI. The CDR3 DNA reads as TGTGCCAGCACCCCGGGAAATTCACCCCTCCACTTT. It yields the protein CASTPGNSPLHF.

CDR3 nucleotides: TGCAGCGTTGGAACCGAGACGAACACCGGGGAGCTGTTTTTT. Translated: CSVGTETNTGELFF. This chain links TRBV29-1 with TRBJ2-2, with no clear D. CDR1 and CDR2 (germline): SQVTM, ANQGSEA. The CDR3 contains 14 residues. V lost 4 bases to trimming and J lost 0 bases, with 9 bases between them.

The genes are TRBV6-5 and TRBJ1-1; TRBD1 matches at 8 bases. Germline trimming cut 0 bases from V and 5 bases from J; bases unmatched to any gene: 5. Germline CDR1 MNHEY, CDR2 SVGAGI. This CDR3 spans 15 amino acids. The CDR3 nucleotides are TGTGCCAGCAGTTACTCAGGACAGGGTTTTACTGAAGCTTTCTTT. This codes for CASSYSGQGFTEAFF.